The subject of this entry is one T cell receptor (beta chain). Its antigen is not identified. The CDR3 extends over 15 amino acids. The germline CDR1 and CDR2 sequences are KGHSH and LQKENI. V trimming: 6 bases; J trimming: 1 base; junction bases outside the gene matches: 4. The data were taken from a study of PD-1 blockade in classical Hodgkin lymphoma. Findings of the study overall: With respect to the repertoire differences, their causes, possibly disease activity or prior therapy, remain undefined. Baseline diversity resembling that of newly diagnosed patients was seen in complete responders.

The protocol was immunoSEQ multiplex PCR, while the TCRdb copy is restricted to in-frame clones and leaves out a portion. The repertoire consists of around 13,000 clones, with about 88% occurring once and the leading ten covering around a third. All trial patients relapsed after autologous stem cell transplantation. The sequence derives from a human donor with classical Hodgkin lymphoma. The specimen was peripheral blood mononuclear cells (PBMCs), collected at baseline. This chain joins TRBV18 and TRBJ2-3, with 10 bases fitting TRBD1. CDR3: CASSPGTGGTDTQYF. CDR3 nucleotides: TGTGCCAGCTCCCCCGGGACAGGGGGCACAGATACGCAGTATTTT.